This T cell receptor beta chain originates from a study of OX40 agonist ivuxolimab in advanced cancers. Study details: A mean age of roughly 66 years, range about 20 to 85, was recorded, and under 85% were male.

The germline gives CDR1 SGDLS, CDR2 YYNGEE. The CDR3 covers 13 residues. V lost 4 bases, J lost 7 bases, and 14 bases lay in between. Some clones are missing from TCRdb's copy, which holds only in-frame ones; the method was immunoSEQ multiplex PCR. The repertoire has about 79,000 clones, about 88% of them found once; the top ten carry less than 5%. Sequencing used CD4+ or CD8+ T cells sorted from blood, obtained in a trial of the OX40 agonist ivuxolimab. The V and J genes are TRBV9 and TRBJ1-1; D is unclear. This clonotype was obtained from an adult with an advanced solid tumor such as melanoma, head and neck, liver or kidney cancer. The CDR3 loop is CASSPRHIGEAFF. CDR3 nucleotide sequence: TGTGCCAGCAGCCCTCGCCACATCGGTGAAGCTTTCTTT.